This T cell receptor (beta chain) was captured by sequencing in a study of T cell repertoires in cytomegalovirus infection. Looking at the study overall: Indicated by public TCR beta signatures were CMV infection and matching HLA type.

The CDR3 has 15 amino acids. V was pared by 2 bases and J by 7 bases, with 6 bases of the junction left unmatched. The germline V gene encodes CDR1 MNHEY and CDR2 SVGAGI. TCRdb reprocessed the reads via MiXCR and lists one record per CDR3 protein. Here the sample spans 700,000 to 850,000 distinct CDR3 sequences, 32% being singletons. Findings and caveats of the study: Summed public TCR beta family frequency identified CMV carriers bearing the relevant HLA. Dominant in the ex vivo response were TCR beta clonotypes restricted by HLA-C and specific for CMV.

This clonotype has a handful of counts. The antigen is unknown. The chain couples TRBV6-5 to TRBJ2-1; 9 nucleotides match TRBD2. The origin of this receptor is a human donor in good health (CMV status not recorded). Some clones in this sample may be carry-over from other donors' samples. The sequencing here drew on cultured CD8+ T cells from PBMCs, taken from culture after CMV antigen stimulation. The CDR3 is CASSYGRGGLNEQFF. The CDR3 bases are TGTGCCAGCAGTTACGGGCGGGGGGGCCTGAATGAGCAGTTCTTC.